The 18 T cell receptor beta chains listed next were all sequenced from one sample in a study of OX40 agonist ivuxolimab in advanced cancers. Generated by immunoSEQ multiplex PCR, the TCRdb table keeps only in-frame clones and is missing some. This table holds 74,000 or so clones, 85% to 95% found once. Sample: CD4+ or CD8+ T cells sorted from blood, taken in a trial of the OX40 agonist ivuxolimab. All receptors come from an adult with an advanced solid tumor such as melanoma, head and neck, liver or kidney cancer.

This chain links TRBV7-2 with TRBJ1-1; 7 bases agree with TRBD1. V lost 6 bases and J lost 3; bases outside the gene matches: 4. Germline V gene lookup returns CDR1 SGHTA and CDR2 FQGNSA. The CDR3 totals 13 residues. DNA for the CDR3: TGTGCCAGCAGACCTACAGGGGACACTGAAGCTTTCTTT. Amino acid sequence: CASRPTGDTEAFF.

This chain links TRBV5-1 with TRBJ2-7; D gene uncertain. The CDR3 consists of 17 residues. With 2 bases removed from V and 2 bases from J, the gap between germline ends came to 20 bases. Per germline, CDR1 SGHRS and CDR2 YFSETQ. The CDR3 DNA is TGCGCCAGCAGCTTAGTTGTCAACTTTCCCGAAACCTACGAGCAGTACTTC. Translation gives CASSLVVNFPETYEQYF.

The rearrangement links TRBV27 to TRBJ2-3; 8 bases fit TRBD1. J lost 1 base, V lost 2 bases, and 11 bases had no gene match. The CDR3 contains 18 residues. Germline CDR1 is MNHEY and CDR2 is SMNVEV (reference sequence). This CDR3 is CASSLLPDGQGRTDTQYF. As DNA, the CDR3 is TGTGCCAGCAGTTTACTTCCCGATGGACAGGGCCGCACAGATACGCAGTATTTT.

The chain is built from TRBV28 and TRBJ1-2; 8 bases agree with TRBD1. Per germline, CDR1 MDHEN and CDR2 SYDVKM. CDR3 length: 13 amino acids. The V and J ends lost 10 bases and 7 bases, in that order; junction bases with no gene match: 11. CDR3 DNA sequence: TGTGCCACCGTTCCTCAGGGGGCGGGTGGCTACACCTTC. This encodes CATVPQGAGGYTF.

The CDR3 reads CASSGLGGNQPQHF. The CDR3 nucleotides are TGTGCCAGCAGCGGTCTTGGCGGCAATCAGCCCCAGCATTTT. The gene calls are TRBV6-1 and TRBJ1-5; D not certain. Germline values: CDR1 MNHNS, CDR2 SASEGT. V was trimmed by 6 bases and J by 2 bases, leaving 11 bases between them. This CDR3 has 14 amino acids.

This clone was picked up one time. This chain connects TRBV14 to TRBJ2-6; D possibly corresponds to TRBD1 (6 bases). V gave up 4 bases and J gave up 0 bases, with 31 bases separating them. The germline CDR1 and CDR2 sequences are SGHDN and FVKESK. CDR3 length: 23 amino acids. Here the CDR3 DNA reads TGTGCCAGCAGCCCCCATGGGAACTACGACAGGTCGGGAAGAAGCTCTGGGGCCAACGTCCTGACTTTC. Amino acid sequence: CASSPHGNYDRSGRSSGANVLTF.

The J gene is TRBJ1-6, the V gene TRBV11-2; D gene uncertain. With 0 bases removed from V and 1 base from J, the gap between germline ends came to 7 bases. The CDR3 sequence is 16 residues long. Germline V gene sequence: CDR1 SGHAT, CDR2 FQNNGV. The CDR3 region is CASSLDSSSYNSPLHF. CDR3 nucleotides: TGTGCCAGCAGCTTAGACAGTAGTTCCTATAATTCACCCCTCCACTTT.

This chain links TRBV27 with TRBJ1-1; no definite D call. The germline CDR1 and CDR2 sequences are MNHEY and SMNVEV (reference sequence). Trimming shortened V by 5 bases and J by 4 bases, and 14 bases separated the two germline ends. The CDR3 consists of 14 residues. CDR3 sequence: CASSPPGLGTEAFF. For the CDR3, the DNA is TGTGCCAGCAGTCCCCCCGGGCTAGGCACTGAAGCTTTCTTT.

This clone was recorded once. The V gene is TRBV6-5, the J gene TRBJ2-7, with TRBD2 matching over 8 bases. CDR1 and CDR2 from the germline V gene are MNHEY and SVGAGI. The CDR3 loop spans 13 amino acids. V dropped 7 bases and J dropped 4; count of bases not matched to a gene: 6. CDR3 in amino acids: CASKTSGDYEQYF. CDR3 DNA: TGTGCCAGCAAAACTAGCGGTGATTACGAGCAGTACTTC.

This clone was found once. This rearrangement joins TRBV29-1 to TRBJ1-4; no reliable D call. The germline gives CDR1 SQVTM, CDR2 ANQGSEA. Trimming took off 5 bases at V and 5 bases at J, with 18 bases between the two ends. CDR3 length: 15 residues. CDR3 residues: CSVKWGLTQNEKLFF. CDR3 DNA sequence: TGCAGCGTTAAATGGGGTTTGACCCAAAATGAAAAACTGTTTTTT.

The sample holds one count of this clone. This chain uses TRBV6-1 with TRBJ2-7; the D is unclear. The V gene lost 4 bases and the J gene lost 1 base, with 8 bases spanning the gap. Per the germline V gene, CDR1 is MNHNS and CDR2 is SASEGT. This CDR3 has 13 residues. The DNA of the CDR3 is TGTGCCAGCAGTGCCCTTGGGTCCTACGAGCAGTACTTC. This codes for CASSALGSYEQYF.

The rearrangement uses TRBV19 and TRBJ1-5; tentatively, D is TRBD1 (6 bases). CDR1 and CDR2 from the germline V gene are LNHDA and SQIVND (reference sequence). Trimming pared 6 bases from V and 3 bases from J, leaving 12 bases between. The CDR3 contains 14 residues. The CDR3: CASSHREINQPQHF. The CDR3 DNA is TGTGCCAGTAGCCACAGGGAAATCAATCAGCCCCAGCATTTT. Variable domain in full (rest from reference TRBV19 and TRBJ1-5): DGGITQSPKYLFRKEGQNVTLSCEQNLNHDAMYWYRQDPGQGLRLIYYSQIVNDFQKGDIAEGYSVSREKKESFPLTVTSAQKNPTAFYLCASSHREINQPQHFGDGTRLSIL.

This clone was observed a few times. The genes are TRBV4-1 and TRBJ1-2, with D perhaps TRBD1 (5 bases). Germline values: CDR1 MGHRA, CDR2 YSYEKL. The CDR3 contains 14 residues. Trimming left V 1 base short and J 4 bases short, with 10 bases between. The CDR3 protein is CASSQAPGTYGYTF. The CDR3 DNA follows: TGCGCCAGCAGCCAAGCGCCCGGGACCTATGGCTACACCTTC.

The chain has TRBV13 and TRBJ1-5; D not certain. Germline assignment: CDR1 PRHDT and CDR2 FYEKMQ (reference sequence). Trimming removed 5 bases from V and 0 bases from J, with 5 bases in between. The CDR3 is 13 residues long. The CDR3 DNA is TGTGCCAGCAGCAGATATAGCAATCAGCCCCAGCATTTT. Amino acid sequence: CASSRYSNQPQHF.

The V call is TRBV10-2, the J call TRBJ1-2, with a possible D match to TRBD1 (6 bases). CDR1 WSHSY and CDR2 SAAADI come from the germline V gene. Trimming cost V 8 bases and J 6 bases, with 19 bases left between them. The CDR3 length is 14 residues. The CDR3 reads CASALNRVADGYTF. Here the CDR3 DNA reads TGCGCCAGCGCGCTCAACAGGGTGGCGGATGGCTACACCTTC.

This chain links TRBV5-1 with TRBJ1-2; D gene unclear. CDR1 is SGHRS and CDR2 is YFSETQ in the germline V gene. The CDR3 is 14 residues long. V lost 0 bases, J lost 3 bases, and 9 bases lay in between. The CDR3 is CASSLAGLDYGYTF. CDR3 DNA sequence: TGCGCCAGCAGCTTGGCGGGCCTAGACTATGGCTACACCTTC. The variable domain in full, with the rest retrieved from reference TRBV5-1 and TRBJ1-2, is KAGVTQTPRYLIKTRGQQVTLSCSPISGHRSVSWYQQTPGQGLQFLFEYFSETQRNKGNFPGRFSGRQFSNSRSEMNVSTLELGDSALYLCASSLAGLDYGYTFGSGTRLTVV.

The rearrangement uses TRBV9 and TRBJ1-6; D gene uncertain. With 0 bases removed from V and 8 bases from J, the gap between germline ends came to 12 bases. The CDR3 runs to 15 residues. From germline, CDR1 is SGDLS and CDR2 YYNGEE. The CDR3 DNA sequence: TGTGCCAGCAGCGTAGAAGGGCGGCTAGATTCACCCCTCCACTTT. Translating gives CASSVEGRLDSPLHF.

The genes are TRBV7-6 and TRBJ2-7, with no clear D. CDR1 is SGHVS and CDR2 is FNYEAQ in the germline V gene. The CDR3 is 14 amino acids. V gave up 0 bases and J gave up 2 bases, with 8 bases separating them. The DNA for the CDR3 is TGTGCCAGCAGCTTAGCCCACTCCCCCTACGAGCAGTACTTC. Its translation: CASSLAHSPYEQYF.